This TCR beta chain was obtained from a study of blood T cells in healthy people across ages. As to this clonotype: Its specificity is not known.

The length of the CDR3 is 12 residues. Between the trimmed V and J ends, which lost 0 bases and 8 bases, there was a span of 8 bases. In germline, CDR1 is SGHRS, CDR2 YFSETQ. Study-wide points: There was a strong correlation between TCR beta diversity and naive T cell percentage.

Through a sample-barcoded 5' primer and a J-beta primer mix, a second PCR was run for about 6 to 11 cycles. TCRdb re-derived calls from the 5' RACE reads in MiXCR, one entry per CDR3 protein. This table has some 780,000 distinct CDR3 sequences, more than 50% appearing once. The gene calls are TRBV5-1 and TRBJ1-2, with D hard to call. This TCR was recovered from a man between 35 and 55 years old in good health. The sample was blood. CDR3 region: CASSLVFGGYTF. The CDR3 nucleotides read TGCGCCAGCAGCTTGGTTTTTGGGGGCTACACCTTC. The full variable domain, with the rest looked up from reference TRBV5-1 and TRBJ1-2, is KAGVTQTPRYLIKTRGQQVTLSCSPISGHRSVSWYQQTPGQGLQFLFEYFSETQRNKGNFPGRFSGRQFSNSRSEMNVSTLELGDSALYLCASSLVFGGYTFGSGTRLTVV.